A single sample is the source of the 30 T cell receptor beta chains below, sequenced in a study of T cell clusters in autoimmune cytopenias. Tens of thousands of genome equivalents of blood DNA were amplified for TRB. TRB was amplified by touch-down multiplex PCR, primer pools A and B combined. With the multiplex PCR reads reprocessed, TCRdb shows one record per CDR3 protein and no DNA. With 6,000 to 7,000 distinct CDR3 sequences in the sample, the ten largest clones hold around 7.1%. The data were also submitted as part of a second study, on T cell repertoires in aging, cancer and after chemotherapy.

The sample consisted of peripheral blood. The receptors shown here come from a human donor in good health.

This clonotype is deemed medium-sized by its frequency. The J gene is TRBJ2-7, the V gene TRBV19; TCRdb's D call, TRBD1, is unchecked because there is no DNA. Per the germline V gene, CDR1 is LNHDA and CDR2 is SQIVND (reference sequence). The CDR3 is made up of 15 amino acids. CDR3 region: CASSRGSTRGGEQYF.

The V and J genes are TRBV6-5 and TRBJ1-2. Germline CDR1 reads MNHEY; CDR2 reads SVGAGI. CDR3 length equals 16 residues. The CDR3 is CASSYEGSRANYGYTF.

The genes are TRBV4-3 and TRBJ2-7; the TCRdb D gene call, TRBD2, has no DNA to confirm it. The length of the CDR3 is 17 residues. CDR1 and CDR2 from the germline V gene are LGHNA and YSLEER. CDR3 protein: CASSQDRTSRLGYEQYF.

The CDR3 loop reads CSARPAGLNTDTQYF. V usage is TRBV20-1 and J usage is TRBJ2-3; TCRdb outputs TRBD2, but without DNA this stays unchecked. The CDR3 runs 15 residues. Germline V lookup: CDR1 DFQATT, CDR2 SNEGSKA (reference sequence).

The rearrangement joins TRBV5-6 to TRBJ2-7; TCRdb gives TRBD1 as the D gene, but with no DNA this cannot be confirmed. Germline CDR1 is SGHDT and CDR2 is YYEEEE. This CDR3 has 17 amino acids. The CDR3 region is CASSQAVERSHSYEQYF.

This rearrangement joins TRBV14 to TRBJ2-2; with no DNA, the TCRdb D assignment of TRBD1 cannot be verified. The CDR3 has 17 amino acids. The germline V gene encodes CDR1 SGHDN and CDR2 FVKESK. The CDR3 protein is CASSHRVVGGFPGELFF.

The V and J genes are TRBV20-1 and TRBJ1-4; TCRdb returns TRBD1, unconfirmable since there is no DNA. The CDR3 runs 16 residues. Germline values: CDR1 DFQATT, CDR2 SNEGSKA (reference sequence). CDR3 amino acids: CSALSPQGSMGEKLFF.

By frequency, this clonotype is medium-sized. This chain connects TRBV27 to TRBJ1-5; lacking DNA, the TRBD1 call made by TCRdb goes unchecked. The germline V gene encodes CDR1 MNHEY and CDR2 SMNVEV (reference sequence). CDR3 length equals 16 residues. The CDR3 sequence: CASSFDSPASNQPQHF.

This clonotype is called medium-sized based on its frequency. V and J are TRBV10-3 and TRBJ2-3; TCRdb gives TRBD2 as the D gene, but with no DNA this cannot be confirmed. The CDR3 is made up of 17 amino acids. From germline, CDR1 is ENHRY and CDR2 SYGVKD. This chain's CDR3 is CAISERSSGGTTDTQYF.

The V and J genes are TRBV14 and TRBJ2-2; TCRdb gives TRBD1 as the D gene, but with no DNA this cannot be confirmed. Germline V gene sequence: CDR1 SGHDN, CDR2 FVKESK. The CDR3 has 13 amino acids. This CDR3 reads CASSMGATGELFF.

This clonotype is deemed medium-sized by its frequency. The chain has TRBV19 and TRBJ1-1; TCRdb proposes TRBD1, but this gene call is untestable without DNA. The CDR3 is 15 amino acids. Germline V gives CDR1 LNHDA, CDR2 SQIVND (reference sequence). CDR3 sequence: CASSSNQGRGTEAFF.

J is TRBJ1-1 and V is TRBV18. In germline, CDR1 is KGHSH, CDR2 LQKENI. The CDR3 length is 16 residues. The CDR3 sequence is CASSPVGPNIGAEAFF. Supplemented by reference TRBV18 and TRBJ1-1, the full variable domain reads NAGVMQNPRHLVRRRGQEARLRCSPMKGHSHVYWYRQLPEEGLKFMVYLQKENIIDESGMPKERFSAEFPKEGPSILRIQQVVRGDSAAYFCASSPVGPNIGAEAFFGQGTRLTVV.

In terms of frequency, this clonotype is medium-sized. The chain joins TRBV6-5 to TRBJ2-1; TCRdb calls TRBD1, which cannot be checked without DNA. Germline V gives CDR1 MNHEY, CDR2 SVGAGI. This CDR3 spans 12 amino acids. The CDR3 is CASRQEYNEQFF.

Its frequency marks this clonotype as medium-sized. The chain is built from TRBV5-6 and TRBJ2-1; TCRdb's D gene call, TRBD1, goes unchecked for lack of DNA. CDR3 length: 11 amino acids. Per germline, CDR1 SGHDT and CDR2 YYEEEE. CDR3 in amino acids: CASSLTGEQFF.

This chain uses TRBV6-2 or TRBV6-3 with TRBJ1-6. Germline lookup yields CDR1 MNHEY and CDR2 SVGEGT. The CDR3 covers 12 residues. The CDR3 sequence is CASTRNNSPLHF.

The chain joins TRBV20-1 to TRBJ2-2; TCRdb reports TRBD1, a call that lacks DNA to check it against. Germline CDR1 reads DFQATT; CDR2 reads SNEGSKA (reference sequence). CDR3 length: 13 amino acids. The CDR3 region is CSANRDSTGELFF.

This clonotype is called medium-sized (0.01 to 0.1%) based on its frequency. CDR3 in amino acids: CASSYKSTDRGREKLFF. The chain couples TRBV27 to TRBJ1-4; there is no DNA to check the TCRdb D call of TRBD1. This CDR3 has 17 amino acids. Germline CDR1 and CDR2: MNHEY and SMNVEV (reference sequence).

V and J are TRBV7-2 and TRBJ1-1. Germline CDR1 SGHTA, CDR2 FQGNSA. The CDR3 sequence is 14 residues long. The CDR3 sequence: CASSRGPKFTEAFF.

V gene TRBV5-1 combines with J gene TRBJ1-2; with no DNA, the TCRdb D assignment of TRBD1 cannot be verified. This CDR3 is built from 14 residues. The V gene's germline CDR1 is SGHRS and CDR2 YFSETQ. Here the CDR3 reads CASSLTGNNYGYTF.

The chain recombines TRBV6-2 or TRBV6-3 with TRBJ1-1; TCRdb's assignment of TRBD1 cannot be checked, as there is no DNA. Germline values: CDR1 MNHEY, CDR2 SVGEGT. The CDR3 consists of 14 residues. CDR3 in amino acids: CASSPPGQGTEAFF.

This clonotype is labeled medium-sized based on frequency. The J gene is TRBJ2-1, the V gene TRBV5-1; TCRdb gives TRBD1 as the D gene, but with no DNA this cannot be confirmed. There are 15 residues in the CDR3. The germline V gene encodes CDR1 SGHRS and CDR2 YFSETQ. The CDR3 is CASSLEQGMGDEQFF.

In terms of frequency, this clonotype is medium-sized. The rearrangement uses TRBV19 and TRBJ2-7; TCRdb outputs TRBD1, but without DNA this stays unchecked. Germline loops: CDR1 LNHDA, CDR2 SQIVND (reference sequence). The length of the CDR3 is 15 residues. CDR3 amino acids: CASSYDSQTSYEQYF.

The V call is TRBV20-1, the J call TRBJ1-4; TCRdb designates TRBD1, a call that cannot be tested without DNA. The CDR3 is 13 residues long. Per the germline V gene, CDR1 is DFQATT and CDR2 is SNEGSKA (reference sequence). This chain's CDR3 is CSAPWGPLEKLFF.

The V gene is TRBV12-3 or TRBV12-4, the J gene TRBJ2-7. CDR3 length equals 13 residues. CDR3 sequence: CASSERATYEQYF.

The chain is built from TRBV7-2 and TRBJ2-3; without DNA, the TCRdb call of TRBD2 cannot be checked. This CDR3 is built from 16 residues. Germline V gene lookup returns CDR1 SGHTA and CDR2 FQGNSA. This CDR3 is CASSLVGGPRSDTQYF.

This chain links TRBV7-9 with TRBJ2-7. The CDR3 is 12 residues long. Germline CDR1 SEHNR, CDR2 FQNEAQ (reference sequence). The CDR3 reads CASSFPYYEQYF. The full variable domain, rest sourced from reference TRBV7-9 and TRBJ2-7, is DTGVSQNPRHKITKRGQNVTFRCDPISEHNRLYWYRQTLGQGPEFLTYFQNEAQLEKSRLLSDRFSAERPKGSFSTLEIQRTEQGDSAMYLCASSFPYYEQYFGPGTRLTVT.

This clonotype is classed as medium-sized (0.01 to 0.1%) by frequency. CDR3: CASSTTGPGANVLTF. This chain joins TRBV19 and TRBJ2-6. The CDR3 extends over 15 amino acids. CDR1 LNHDA and CDR2 SQIVND come from the germline V gene (reference sequence).

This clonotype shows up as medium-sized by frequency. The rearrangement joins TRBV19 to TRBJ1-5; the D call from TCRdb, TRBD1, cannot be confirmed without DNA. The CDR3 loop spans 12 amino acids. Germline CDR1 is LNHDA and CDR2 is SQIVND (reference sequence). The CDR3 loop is CASRTGDQPQHF.

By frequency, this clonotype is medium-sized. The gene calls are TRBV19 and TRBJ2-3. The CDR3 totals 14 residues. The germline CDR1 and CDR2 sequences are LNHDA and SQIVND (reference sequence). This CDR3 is CASSIGLNTDTQYF. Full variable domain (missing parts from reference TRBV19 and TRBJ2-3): DGGITQSPKYLFRKEGQNVTLSCEQNLNHDAMYWYRQDPGQGLRLIYYSQIVNDFQKGDIAEGYSVSREKKESFPLTVTSAQKNPTAFYLCASSIGLNTDTQYFGPGTRLTVL.

This CDR3 reads CASSQDSDFRTVRWKLFF. V gene TRBV4-1 combines with J gene TRBJ2-2; the D call of TRBD2 rests on TCRdb alone, since no DNA is present to check it. Per the germline V gene, CDR1 is MGHRA and CDR2 is YSYEKL. The CDR3 is 18 amino acids.